These 19 T cell receptor beta chains share one sample of origin, sequenced in a study of fetal regulatory T cell absence and autoimmunity. Clones were sequenced by immunoSEQ multiplex PCR, and TCRdb holds only the in-frame ones, with some missing. The table includes more than 85,000 clones, less than 80% detected once. The sample was pancreas tissue. These receptors all come from a male donor with IPEX syndrome.

The V and J genes are TRBV19 and TRBJ1-4, with D maybe TRBD1 (5 bases). The germline V gene has CDR1 LNHDA and CDR2 SQIVND (reference sequence). The CDR3 consists of 19 residues. V lost 1 base and J 6 bases, leaving 24 bases between the germline ends. The CDR3 nucleotides read TGTGCCAGTAGTATAGGAAGGTGGTCGGACACCGAAGAGGATGAAAAACTGTTTTTT. Protein: CASSIGRWSDTEEDEKLFF.

The chain uses TRBV4-1 and TRBJ2-2; 13 nucleotides agree with TRBD2. The germline V gene has CDR1 MGHRA and CDR2 YSYEKL. CDR3 size: 19 residues. The ends lost 0 bases at V and 5 bases at J; junction bases unmatched: 9. This CDR3 is CASSQDIGGLAGTTGELFF. DNA of the CDR3: TGCGCCAGCAGCCAAGATATAGGGGGACTAGCGGGAACGACCGGGGAGCTGTTTTTT.

This rearrangement joins TRBV5-4 to TRBJ2-3; a weak D match, TRBD1 (6 bases). This CDR3 spans 12 amino acids. Germline values: CDR1 SGHNT, CDR2 YYREEE (reference sequence). The V and J ends lost 3 bases and 4 bases respectively, with 6 bases between them. The chain's CDR3 is CASSYRADTQYF. CDR3 DNA: TGTGCCAGCAGCTACAGGGCAGATACGCAGTATTTT.

The rearrangement links TRBV29-1 to TRBJ2-3; no clear D gene. Germline V gives CDR1 SQVTM, CDR2 ANQGSEA. With 0 bases removed from V and 2 bases from J, the gap between germline ends came to 12 bases. CDR3 length: 15 amino acids. The CDR3 is CSVEDPLGITDTQYF. CDR3 nucleotides: TGCAGCGTTGAAGATCCCTTAGGGATCACAGATACGCAGTATTTT.

V usage is TRBV5-1 and J usage is TRBJ2-3; 13 nucleotides match TRBD2. The J segment lost 3 bases and the V segment lost 3 bases, leaving 7 bases of the junction unmatched. This CDR3 spans 17 amino acids. In germline, CDR1 is SGHRS, CDR2 YFSETQ. CDR3 sequence: CASSSEPGLAGTDTQYF. The CDR3 DNA reads as TGCGCCAGCAGCTCCGAACCGGGACTAGCGGGAACAGATACGCAGTATTTT.

The gene calls are TRBV18 and TRBJ2-1, with D unresolved. Trimming left V 1 base short and J 6 bases short, with 13 bases between. Germline CDR1 is KGHSH and CDR2 is LQKENI. This CDR3 has 15 amino acids. This chain's CDR3 is CASSPRFSVVNEQFF. DNA for the CDR3: TGTGCCAGCTCACCACGTTTCTCGGTCGTCAATGAGCAGTTCTTC.

The V gene is TRBV4-1, the J gene TRBJ2-3; 7 bases agree with TRBD2. The germline CDR1 and CDR2 sequences are MGHRA and YSYEKL. Trimming at V came to 2 bases and at J to 5 bases, leaving 13 bases not matched to a gene. The CDR3 is made up of 17 amino acids. CDR3 region: CASSQSASGSPGDTQYF. The CDR3 DNA follows: TGCGCCAGCAGCCAATCGGCTAGCGGAAGCCCGGGAGATACGCAGTATTTT.

The chain uses TRBV12-5 and TRBJ2-5, with D perhaps TRBD1 or TRBD2 (6 bases each). Germline V lookup: CDR1 LGHNT, CDR2 FRNRAP. This CDR3 has 16 residues. Deletions cut 0 bases from V and 2 bases from J, with 13 bases between. The chain's CDR3 is CASGLVHGGFQETQYF. The CDR3 nucleotides are TGTGCTAGTGGTTTGGTACACGGGGGCTTTCAAGAGACCCAGTACTTC.

The rearrangement links TRBV7-6 to TRBJ2-1; possibly TRBD2 for D (6 bases). Trimming left V 4 bases short and J 4 bases short, with 8 bases between. CDR1 and CDR2 from the germline V gene are SGHVS and FNYEAQ. This CDR3 spans 13 amino acids. The CDR3 region is CASSSGLYNEQFF. In DNA, the CDR3 is TGTGCCAGCAGCTCGGGACTTTACAATGAGCAGTTCTTC.

The J gene is TRBJ2-3, the V gene TRBV19; no firm D call. The V and J ends lost 7 bases and 7 bases respectively, with 21 bases between them. Germline CDR1 LNHDA, CDR2 SQIVND (reference sequence). CDR3 length: 15 amino acids. The CDR3 is CASTRIHGLGNTQYF. CDR3 nucleotides: TGTGCCAGTACCCGAATTCACGGATTAGGGAATACGCAGTATTTT. The complete variable domain, with remaining parts taken from reference TRBV19 and TRBJ2-3, reads DGGITQSPKYLFRKEGQNVTLSCEQNLNHDAMYWYRQDPGQGLRLIYYSQIVNDFQKGDIAEGYSVSREKKESFPLTVTSAQKNPTAFYLCASTRIHGLGNTQYFGPGTRLTVL.

The chain carries TRBV5-1 and TRBJ2-7, with D possibly being TRBD2 (6 bases). Germline V gene data show CDR1 as SGHRS and CDR2 as YFSETQ. V was cut by 4 bases and J by 5 bases, with 13 bases left in between. The CDR3 totals 13 residues. The CDR3 region is CASSLLGSNEQYF. The CDR3 DNA sequence: TGCGCCAGCAGCCTCCTCGGGAGTAACGAGCAGTACTTC.

The V and J genes are TRBV9 and TRBJ1-1; 8 bases align to TRBD1. Unmatched junction bases numbered 5, after V lost 3 bases and J lost 4 bases. Germline V gene lookup returns CDR1 SGDLS and CDR2 YYNGEE. The CDR3 runs to 14 residues. This chain's CDR3 is CASSAQTGGTEAFF. The CDR3 DNA sequence: TGTGCCAGCAGCGCGCAAACAGGGGGCACTGAAGCTTTCTTT.

The rearrangement joins TRBV7-2 to TRBJ2-7; a weak D match, TRBD2 (5 bases). Trimming took 1 base from V and 5 from J, leaving 12 bases between them. This CDR3 is built from 14 residues. In germline, CDR1 is SGHTA, CDR2 FQGNSA. CDR3 residues: CASSLGLAGHEQYF. The CDR3 DNA sequence: TGTGCCAGCAGCTTAGGGCTAGCAGGACACGAGCAGTACTTC. The whole variable domain, remainder taken from reference TRBV7-2 and TRBJ2-7, is GAGVSQSPSNKVTEKGKDVELRCDPISGHTALYWYRQSLGQGLEFLIYFQGNSAPDKSGLPSDRFSAERTGGSVSTLTIQRTQQEDSAVYLCASSLGLAGHEQYFGPGTRLTVT.

This clone was counted between two and nine times. The chain couples TRBV6-1 to TRBJ1-3; TRBD1 agrees at 11 bases. Germline V lookup: CDR1 MNHNS, CDR2 SASEGT. With V trimmed by 2 bases and J by 3 bases, 3 bases remained unmatched. This CDR3 contains 16 residues. CDR3 sequence reads: CASSERGTGGGNTIYF. The CDR3 nucleotides read TGTGCCAGCAGTGAAAGAGGGACAGGGGGTGGAAACACCATATATTTT.

This clone was seen just once. V and J are TRBV7-2 and TRBJ2-1; TRBD2 agrees at 13 bases. Germline loops: CDR1 SGHTA, CDR2 FQGNSA. The CDR3 covers 17 residues. Germline trimming cut 1 base from V and 2 bases from J; bases unmatched to any gene: 2. CDR3 sequence: CASSLDGLAGAYNEQFF. The CDR3 DNA reads TGTGCCAGCAGCTTAGACGGACTAGCGGGAGCCTACAATGAGCAGTTCTTC.

The CDR3 protein is CASSLSGRADEQYF. In DNA, the CDR3 is TGTGCCAGCAGCTTAAGCGGGAGGGCCGACGAGCAGTACTTC. This chain links TRBV11-2 with TRBJ2-7; TRBD2 matches at 10 bases. The CDR3 contains 14 residues. Per germline, CDR1 SGHAT and CDR2 FQNNGV. Trimming removed 2 bases from V and 5 bases from J; junction bases left unmatched: 3.

This clone was detected only once. The chain has TRBV27 and TRBJ1-2; D ambiguous. Germline V gene data show CDR1 as MNHEY and CDR2 as SMNVEV (reference sequence). This CDR3 is built from 15 residues. The V end was cut by 5 bases, the J end by 6 bases, with 19 bases between. The CDR3 reads CASSPYTAHKNGYTF. In DNA, the CDR3 is TGTGCCAGCAGTCCTTACACAGCCCATAAGAATGGCTACACCTTC.

This chain links TRBV27 with TRBJ2-7; 8 positions match TRBD2. Germline V gene sequence: CDR1 MNHEY, CDR2 SMNVEV (reference sequence). This CDR3 is 15 amino acids long. Trimming took 1 base from V and 6 from J; bases not matched to a gene: 8. CDR3 region: CASSLLGGRKSEQYF. The CDR3 region has the DNA TGTGCCAGCAGTTTATTGGGCGGGAGGAAAAGCGAGCAGTACTTC.

The V and J genes are TRBV4-3 and TRBJ2-5, with 11 bases matching TRBD1. The V segment lost 4 bases and the J segment 5 bases; nucleotides outside the gene matches: 6. Germline CDR1 and CDR2: LGHNA and YSLEER. This CDR3 spans 15 amino acids. This chain's CDR3 is CASSRGTGGMETQYF. In nucleotides, the CDR3 is TGCGCCAGCAGCCGAGGGACAGGGGGTATGGAGACCCAGTACTTC.